Shown below are 6 T cell receptor beta chains from a single sample sequenced in a study of shared T cell receptors in the human thymus. The data were produced by immunoSEQ multiplex PCR, yet TCRdb's version contains in-frame clones alone and is incomplete. The sample yields 500,000 to 750,000 clones, 70% to 90% seen once. These sequences were also reported in another study, on human thymus T cells.

Sequences were obtained from thymocytes. Receptors originate from a boy under two years old with a congenital heart defect.

CDR3 in amino acids: CASSEWGGKSGNTIYF. The CDR3 nucleotides read TGTGCCAGCAGTGAATGGGGGGGAAAGTCTGGAAACACCATATATTTT. The chain employs TRBV25-1 and TRBJ1-3, with TRBD1 as a possible D gene (5 bases). CDR1 and CDR2 (germline): MGHDK, SYGVNS. The CDR3 loop spans 16 amino acids. V lost 1 base and J lost 1, with 11 bases in between.

The rearrangement uses TRBV10-3 and TRBJ2-3; tentative D call: TRBD2 (5 bases). This CDR3 region has 16 residues. The germline V gene encodes CDR1 ENHRY and CDR2 SYGVKD. V was pared by 3 bases and J by 2 bases, with 15 bases between. The CDR3 sequence is CAISDTKTKITDTQYF. Here the CDR3 DNA reads TGTGCCATCAGTGATACCAAGACTAAAATCACAGATACGCAGTATTTT.

The J gene is TRBJ2-4, the V gene TRBV28, with 7 nucleotides matching TRBD1. Germline V gene sequence: CDR1 MDHEN, CDR2 SYDVKM. V trimming: 6 bases; J trimming: 8 bases; junction bases outside the gene matches: 7. There are 13 residues in the CDR3. The CDR3 sequence: CASSLQGKYIQYF. Written as DNA, the CDR3 is TGTGCCAGCAGCTTACAGGGGAAGTACATTCAGTACTTC.

The count of this clone is one. The chain recombines TRBV19 with TRBJ1-1; no reliable D call. The CDR3 covers 11 residues. CDR1 is LNHDA, CDR2 SQIVND, per germline (reference sequence). V lost 5 bases to trimming and J lost 12 bases, with 13 bases between them. The CDR3 region has the DNA TGTGCCAGTAGTGGGAGGAGGAGGTCTTTCTTT. Protein sequence: CASSGRRRSFF.

V and J are TRBV18 and TRBJ2-7; D is unclear. V lost 2 bases to trimming and J lost 2 bases, with 10 bases between them. CDR3 length equals 14 residues. Germline lookup yields CDR1 KGHSH and CDR2 LQKENI. The CDR3 DNA sequence: TGTGCCAGCTCACCATACAGAGAGCCCTACGAGCAGTACTTC. As protein: CASSPYREPYEQYF.

This chain uses TRBV5-1 with TRBJ2-1; unclear D gene. CDR1 and CDR2 (germline): SGHRS, YFSETQ. The CDR3 length is 14 residues. Trimming pared 6 bases from V and 0 bases from J, leaving 10 bases between. The CDR3 reads CASNPTGSYNEQFF. In DNA, the CDR3 is TGCGCCAGCAACCCCACGGGCTCCTACAATGAGCAGTTCTTC.